This TCR beta chain was recovered during a study of a mutant IDH1 vaccine in newly diagnosed glioma. Across the study: Most patients had radiochemotherapy with temozolomide before enrollment; others had one alone.

A note on this clone: No antigen is known for it.

Time point indicated: week 35, safety follow-up. With topical imiquimod, each dose of the vaccine consisted of 300 ug of mutant IDH1 20-mer peptide. The data were produced by immunoSEQ multiplex PCR, yet TCRdb's version contains in-frame clones alone and is incomplete. Here the sample spans roughly 50,000 clones, approximately 79% being singletons. Between the trimmed V and J ends, which lost 4 bases and 1 base, there was a span of 17 bases. The CDR3 length is 18 residues. Germline CDR1 is LNHDA and CDR2 is SQIVND (reference sequence). This clonotype was obtained from a man between 35 and 55 years old with glioma. The sequencing here drew on PBMCs, taken from a glioma patient whose treatment included an IDH1 peptide vaccine. This chain links TRBV19 with TRBJ2-6; weak D call: TRBD1 (6 bases). The CDR3 DNA follows: TGTGCCAGTAGTAGCGGGTCAGGGGCCCCATCTGGGGCCAACGTCCTGACTTTC. Its protein is CASSSGSGAPSGANVLTF.